This T cell receptor (beta chain) is from a study of a mutant IDH1 vaccine in newly diagnosed glioma. Study as a whole: In some groups vaccination began 4-6 weeks post-radiotherapy; others received it with temozolomide. Prior therapy was radiotherapy, temozolomide, or both; most received both.

Trimming removed 2 bases at V and 9 bases at J, with 14 bases between. CDR1 and CDR2 (germline): MNHNY, SVGAGI (reference sequence). CDR3 length equals 14 residues. About this clone itself: Antigen: not known.

Time point defined: week 35, safety follow-up. With topical imiquimod, each dose of the vaccine consisted of 300 ug of mutant IDH1 20-mer peptide. Some clones are missing from TCRdb's copy, which holds only in-frame ones; the method was immunoSEQ multiplex PCR. The sample has approximately 66,000 clones, 80% to 90% seen once. This TCR derives from a man aged 25-45 years with glioma. Specimen: PBMCs, collected from a glioma patient whose treatment included an IDH1 peptide vaccine. The chain combines TRBV6-6 with TRBJ2-4; either TRBD1 or TRBD2 may fit D (5 bases each). The CDR3: CASSYGQGVSIQYF. The CDR3 DNA follows: TGTGCCAGCAGTTACGGGCAGGGAGTCAGCATTCAGTACTTC.